This TCR beta chain emerged from a study of T cell responses to AZD1222 COVID-19 vaccine. General study results and limits: Mostly white British, mostly female donors; authors suggested clonal diversity may be underestimated.

The CDR3 covers 22 residues. The germline V gene has CDR1 LNHNV and CDR2 YYDKDF (reference sequence). V lost 0 bases, J lost 0 bases, and 15 bases stayed unmatched. As concerns this clone: The target antigen is unknown.

Sequenced by immunoSEQ multiplex PCR; TCRdb stores in-frame clones only, minus some. Of roughly 110,000 clones in the sample, 88% were seen once. This rearrangement joins TRBV15 to TRBJ2-3, with 13 nucleotides matching TRBD2. This receptor was taken from an adult who received the AZD1222 COVID-19 vaccine. Here the sequenced sample was peripheral blood, taken 28 days after the second AZD1222 dose. Written as DNA, the CDR3 is TGTGCCACCAGCAGAGATCCGCGAAAGGGACTAGCGGGGACTTCTAGCACAGATACGCAGTATTTT. Amino acid sequence: CATSRDPRKGLAGTSSTDTQYF.